The rows below give T cell receptor beta chains drawn from one sample of a study of blood T cell dynamics during melanoma immunotherapy. TCRdb's copy holds only in-frame clones and misses some; the assay was immunoSEQ multiplex PCR. The sample records several thousand clones, more than 65% being singletons. The source was blood, collected from a patient treated with checkpoint blockade. The receptors shown here come from a human donor with melanoma. Both conserved end residues are part of each CDR3. D genes are given only for firm matches. Some rows mark clone size as missing; the rest say once, few, many or name a class of expanded clone.

v_call	j_call	clone_size	d_call	cdr3_aa	cdr3_nt
TRBV2	TRBJ2-4	-	-	CASRRGLVKNIQYF	TGTGCCAGCAGAAGGGGGTTGGTCAAAAACATTCAGTACTTC
TRBV5-6	TRBJ2-3	-	-	CASSLVAAFTDTQYF	TGTGCCAGCAGCTTGGTCGCAGCCTTCACAGATACGCAGTATTTT
TRBV28	TRBJ1-1	-	-	CASRTGFSSSAFF	TGTGCCAGCCGCACGGGGTTTTCCTCATCAGCTTTCTTT
TRBV7-9	TRBJ2-7	-	TRBD2	CASSPGTSVREQYF	TGTGCCAGCAGCCCCGGGACTAGCGTGAGGGAGCAGTACTTC
TRBV5-6	TRBJ1-4	once	-	CASSRRGADEKLFF	TGTGCCAGCAGCCGCCGTGGGGCAGACGAAAAACTGTTTTTT
TRBV18	TRBJ1-2	-	-	CASSLQAGSGYTF	TGTGCCAGCTCACTACAAGCAGGGTCTGGCTACACCTTC
TRBV6-1	TRBJ1-4	-	-	CASSEYRIGNEKLFF	TGTGCCAGCAGTGAATATCGTATAGGGAATGAAAAACTGTTTTTT
TRBV5-8	TRBJ2-2	-	-	CASSLYRGGNTGELFF	TGTGCCAGCAGCTTGTACAGGGGAGGCAACACCGGGGAGCTGTTTTTT
TRBV6-1	TRBJ2-3	-	TRBD2	CASSELAGAPDTQYF	TGTGCCAGCAGTGAACTAGCGGGGGCTCCAGATACGCAGTATTTT
TRBV5-1	TRBJ2-5	-	-	CASTIQYQETQYF	TGCGCCAGCACCATACAGTACCAAGAGACCCAGTACTTC
TRBV9	TRBJ2-3	once	-	CASSVGRGTDTQYF	TGTGCCAGCAGCGTAGGAAGAGGCACAGATACGCAGTATTTT
TRBV5-1	TRBJ2-2	few	-	CASSLGSSNTGELFF	TGCGCCAGCAGCTTGGGCAGCTCGAACACCGGGGAGCTGTTTTTT
TRBV30	TRBJ1-2	-	-	CAWSVRVSGNYGYTF	TGTGCCTGGAGTGTACGGGTCTCGGGGAACTATGGCTACACCTTC
TRBV25-1	TRBJ2-2	few	-	CASSGVNTGELFF	TGTGCCAGCAGTGGTGTAAACACCGGGGAGCTGTTTTTT
TRBV10-3	TRBJ1-1	-	-	CAISEGDEAFF	TGTGCCATCAGTGAGGGGGATGAAGCTTTCTTT
TRBV5-1	TRBJ2-2	-	-	CASSIDSRHTGELFF	TGCGCCAGCAGCATAGACAGTCGACATACCGGGGAGCTGTTTTTT
TRBV4-2	TRBJ2-3	-	TRBD2	CASSPNRASGTDTQYF	TGTGCCAGCAGCCCCAATCGAGCTAGCGGGACAGATACGCAGTATTTT
TRBV27	TRBJ2-7	few	TRBD1	CASSLGQGNAYEQYF	TGTGCCAGCAGTTTGGGACAGGGGAATGCCTACGAGCAGTACTTC
TRBV4-1	TRBJ2-1	-	-	CASSQWTAYNEQFF	TGCGCCAGCAGCCAATGGACAGCCTACAATGAGCAGTTCTTC
TRBV10-3	TRBJ1-1	-	-	CAISEVQSRTEAFF	TGTGCCATCAGTGAGGTACAGTCCCGCACTGAAGCTTTCTTT
TRBV15	TRBJ2-3	once	-	CATSRGELSSTDTQYF	TGTGCCACCAGCAGAGGGGAACTCTCTAGCACAGATACGCAGTATTTT
TRBV5-8	TRBJ2-5	-	-	CASSLAETQYF	TGTGCCAGCAGCTTGGCGGAGACCCAGTACTTC
TRBV27	TRBJ2-1	-	-	CASSWDNLNEQFF	TGTGCCAGCAGTTGGGACAACCTCAATGAGCAGTTCTTC
TRBV6-1	TRBJ1-1	once	-	CASMVRVNTEAFF	TGTGCCAGCATGGTCAGGGTGAACACTGAAGCTTTCTTT
TRBV30	TRBJ1-4	-	TRBD1	CAWSVTGTGGEKLFF	TGTGCCTGGAGTGTAACGGGGACAGGGGGAGAAAAACTGTTTTTT
TRBV30	TRBJ2-3	-	TRBD1	CAWSVTGVTDTQYF	TGTGCCTGGAGTGTAACAGGGGTCACAGATACGCAGTATTTT
TRBV10-3	TRBJ2-1	-	-	CAISDTSRNEQFF	TGTGCCATCAGTGATACTAGCCGGAATGAGCAGTTCTTC
TRBV7-7	TRBJ2-5	-	-	CASSQTPLQSRTETQYF	TGTGCTAGCAGCCAGACTCCCCTTCAGAGTAGGACAGAGACCCAGTACTTC
TRBV6-5	TRBJ2-2	-	-	CASSPSPGLELFF	TGTGCCAGCAGTCCCTCCCCCGGATTGGAGCTGTTTTTT
TRBV28	TRBJ2-3	-	-	CASSLSTDTQYF	TGTGCCAGCAGTCTTAGCACAGATACGCAGTATTTT
TRBV4-1	TRBJ2-7	-	TRBD1	CASANRGDEQYF	TGCGCCAGCGCGAACAGGGGCGACGAGCAGTACTTC
TRBV19	TRBJ1-4	-	-	CASSIEGFATNEKLFF	TGTGCCAGTAGTATAGAGGGCTTCGCAACTAATGAAAAACTGTTTTTT